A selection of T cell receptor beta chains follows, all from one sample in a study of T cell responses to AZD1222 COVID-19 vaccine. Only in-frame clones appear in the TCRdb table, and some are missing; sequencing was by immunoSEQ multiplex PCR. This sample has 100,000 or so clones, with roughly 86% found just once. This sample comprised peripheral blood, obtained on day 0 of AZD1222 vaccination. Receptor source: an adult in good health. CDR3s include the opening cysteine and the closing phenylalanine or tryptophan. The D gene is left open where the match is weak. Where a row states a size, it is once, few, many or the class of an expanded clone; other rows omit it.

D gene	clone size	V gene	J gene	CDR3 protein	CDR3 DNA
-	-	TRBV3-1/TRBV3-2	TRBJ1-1	CASAQRRDRNTEAFF	TGTGCCAGCGCACAACGCCGGGACCGGAACACTGAAGCTTTCTTT
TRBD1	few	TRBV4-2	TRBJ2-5	CASSQDVTGEETQYF	TGTGCCAGCAGCCAAGATGTAACAGGGGAAGAGACCCAGTACTTC
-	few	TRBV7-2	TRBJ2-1	CASSSQPGPPGNEQFF	TGTGCCAGCAGCTCCCAGCCGGGACCCCCGGGCAATGAGCAGTTCTTC
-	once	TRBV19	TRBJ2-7	CASSIALSGLSSYEQYF	TGTGCCAGTAGTATCGCCCTCAGCGGCCTGAGCTCCTACGAGCAGTACTTC
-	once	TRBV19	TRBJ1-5	CASSIERYNQPQHF	TGTGCCAGTAGTATAGAAAGGTATAATCAGCCCCAGCATTTT
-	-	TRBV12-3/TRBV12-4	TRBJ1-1	CASSETDATEAFF	TGTGCCAGCAGTGAGACAGACGCCACTGAAGCTTTCTTT
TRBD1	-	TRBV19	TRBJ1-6	CASSPRTGRSPLHF	TGTGCCAGTAGTCCGCGGACAGGAAGATCACCCCTCCACTTT
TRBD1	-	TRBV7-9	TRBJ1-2	CASSPGTGSYGYTF	TGTGCCAGCAGCCCGGGGACAGGGTCCTATGGCTACACCTTC
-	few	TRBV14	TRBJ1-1	CASSQARAGGNTEAFF	TGTGCCAGCAGCCAAGCAAGGGCGGGGGGGAACACTGAAGCTTTCTTT
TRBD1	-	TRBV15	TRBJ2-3	CATSSRLQGFGDTQYF	TGTGCCACCAGCAGCCGGTTACAGGGGTTTGGAGATACGCAGTATTTT
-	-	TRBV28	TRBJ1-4	CASSPSGEMEKLFF	TGTGCCAGCAGCCCCTCAGGGGAAATGGAAAAACTGTTTTTT
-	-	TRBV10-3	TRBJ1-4	CAISESIGGGKLFF	TGTGCCATCAGTGAGTCGATCGGGGGCGGAAAACTGTTTTTT
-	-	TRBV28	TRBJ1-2	CASSLNGFYYGYTF	TGTGCCAGCAGTTTAAACGGGTTCTACTATGGCTACACCTTC
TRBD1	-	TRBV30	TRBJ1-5	CAWNYRDSSNQPQHF	TGTGCCTGGAATTACCGGGACAGTAGCAATCAGCCCCAGCATTTT
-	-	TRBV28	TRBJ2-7	CASSLRSEQYF	TGTGCCAGCAGTTTGAGGAGCGAGCAGTACTTC
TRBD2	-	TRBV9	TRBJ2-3	CASSVGLAGGGDTQYF	TGTGCCAGCAGCGTAGGCCTAGCGGGAGGGGGAGATACGCAGTATTTT
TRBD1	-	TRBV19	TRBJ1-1	CASSIGGTGGEAFF	TGTGCCAGTAGTATAGGGGGGACAGGGGGCGAAGCTTTCTTT
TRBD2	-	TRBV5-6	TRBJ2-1	CASSPVGSGSSYNEQFF	TGTGCCAGCAGCCCGGTGGGTAGCGGGAGCTCCTACAATGAGCAGTTCTTC
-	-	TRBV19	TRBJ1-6	CASSTSWASSYNSPLHF	TGTGCCAGTAGTACCAGCTGGGCGAGCTCCTATAATTCACCCCTCCACTTT
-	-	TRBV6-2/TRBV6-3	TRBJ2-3	CASSYSRTAFSTDTQYF	TGTGCCAGCAGTTACTCTCGGACAGCCTTCAGCACAGATACGCAGTATTTT
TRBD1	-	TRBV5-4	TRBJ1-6	CASSPWTGGDRSPLHF	TGTGCCAGCAGCCCATGGACAGGGGGTGATCGTTCACCCCTCCACTTT
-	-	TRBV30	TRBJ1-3	CAWSAGFTGNTIYF	TGTGCCTGGAGCGCCGGGTTTACTGGAAACACCATATATTTT
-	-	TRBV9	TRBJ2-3	CASSHAGGQASDTQYF	TGTGCCAGCAGCCACGCCGGGGGACAAGCATCGGATACGCAGTATTTT
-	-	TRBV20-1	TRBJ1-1	CSAPFGLEAFF	TGCAGTGCTCCGTTTGGATTAGAAGCTTTCTTT
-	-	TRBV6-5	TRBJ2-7	CASSRFRGSVYEQYF	TGTGCCAGCTCCAGGTTTAGGGGGAGTGTATACGAGCAGTACTTC
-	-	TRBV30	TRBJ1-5	CAWSRGNQPQHF	TGTGCCTGGAGTCGAGGCAATCAGCCCCAGCATTTT
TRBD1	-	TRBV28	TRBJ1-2	CAGQGGRVRYGYTF	TGTGCCGGCCAGGGGGGGAGGGTCCGCTATGGCTACACCTTC
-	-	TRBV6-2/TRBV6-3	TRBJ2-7	CASSDPTLQYF	TGTGCCAGCAGTGACCCCACGTTGCAGTACTTC
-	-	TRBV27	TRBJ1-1	CASSHPGGLNTEAFF	TGTGCCAGCAGTCACCCAGGCGGTTTGAACACTGAAGCTTTCTTT
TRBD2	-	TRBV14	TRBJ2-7	CASSQVQSIAGGSVYRSYEQYF	TGTGCCAGCAGCCAAGTACAGTCGATAGCGGGAGGCTCGGTTTATAGGTCCTACGAGCAGTACTTC
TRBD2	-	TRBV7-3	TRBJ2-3	CASSSRGLAGDTQYF	TGTGCCAGCAGCTCACGAGGACTAGCGGGAGATACGCAGTATTTT
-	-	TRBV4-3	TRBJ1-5	CASSQDYVGGSNQPQHF	TGCGCCAGCAGCCAAGATTATGTCGGGGGTAGCAATCAGCCCCAGCATTTT
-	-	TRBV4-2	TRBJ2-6	CASRGPGANVLTF	TGTGCCAGCCGGGGGCCCGGGGCCAACGTCCTGACTTTC
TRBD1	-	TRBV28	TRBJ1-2	CASSIPEDRVYGYTF	TGTGCCAGCAGTATCCCCGAGGACAGGGTGTACGGCTACACCTTC
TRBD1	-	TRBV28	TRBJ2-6	CASSTGQDFSGANVLTF	TGTGCCAGCAGTACGGGACAGGATTTCTCTGGGGCCAACGTCCTGACTTTC
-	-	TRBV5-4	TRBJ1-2	CASSLSSLTNGYTF	TGTGCCAGCAGCTTGTCTTCACTTACAAATGGCTACACCTTC
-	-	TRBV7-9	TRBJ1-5	CASSQYSTDSNQPQHF	TGTGCCAGCAGCCAATACTCAACCGATAGCAATCAGCCCCAGCATTTT
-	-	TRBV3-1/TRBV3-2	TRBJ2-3	CASSHFATGTDTQYF	TGTGCCAGCAGCCACTTCGCAACCGGCACAGATACGCAGTATTTT
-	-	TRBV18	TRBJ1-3	CASSQGPPNSGNTIYF	TGTGCCAGCTCACAGGGACCCCCAAACTCTGGAAACACCATATATTTT
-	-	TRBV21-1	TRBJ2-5	CASIRRRRYQETQYF	TGTGCCAGCATCCGTCGGCGGAGGTACCAAGAGACCCAGTACTTC
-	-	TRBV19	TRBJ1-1	CATKGNTEAFF	TGTGCCACCAAGGGGAACACTGAAGCTTTCTTT
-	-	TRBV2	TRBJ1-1	CASTIGQIVNTEAFF	TGTGCCAGCACAATTGGACAGATAGTGAACACTGAAGCTTTCTTT
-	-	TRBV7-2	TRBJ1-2	CASSPTRADYGYTF	TGTGCCAGCAGCCCCACGAGGGCAGACTATGGCTACACCTTC
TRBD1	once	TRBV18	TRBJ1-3	CASSPPGQGANTIYF	TGTGCCAGCTCCCCTCCGGGACAGGGGGCGAACACCATATATTTT
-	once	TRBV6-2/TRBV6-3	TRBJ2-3	CASSYSRASQYF	TGTGCCAGCAGTTACTCGAGGGCTTCGCAGTATTTT
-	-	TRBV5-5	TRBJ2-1	CASSPMGDEQFF	TGTGCCAGCAGCCCGATGGGGGATGAGCAGTTCTTC
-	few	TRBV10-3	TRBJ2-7	CAISDGTLWYEQYF	TGTGCCATCAGTGATGGGACTCTCTGGTACGAGCAGTACTTC
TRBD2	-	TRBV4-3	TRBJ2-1	CASSQVTSGTVEQFF	TGCGCCAGCAGCCAAGTTACTAGCGGGACCGTTGAGCAGTTCTTC
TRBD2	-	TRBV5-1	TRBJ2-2	CASSLKLTSGREGDTGELFF	TGCGCCAGCAGCTTAAAATTGACTAGCGGGAGGGAAGGGGACACCGGGGAGCTGTTTTTT
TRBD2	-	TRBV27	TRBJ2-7	CASRGGSYSYEQYF	TGTGCCAGCCGGGGGGGGTCTTACTCCTACGAGCAGTACTTC
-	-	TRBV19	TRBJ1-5	CASSMYGSNQPQHF	TGTGCCAGTAGTATGTACGGTAGCAATCAGCCCCAGCATTTT
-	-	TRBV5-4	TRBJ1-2	CASSLEDNYGYTF	TGTGCCAGCAGCTTGGAGGATAACTATGGCTACACCTTC
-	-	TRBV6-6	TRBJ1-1	CASSYSEGRFTEAFF	TGTGCCAGCAGTTACTCTGAGGGCCGGTTCACTGAAGCTTTCTTT